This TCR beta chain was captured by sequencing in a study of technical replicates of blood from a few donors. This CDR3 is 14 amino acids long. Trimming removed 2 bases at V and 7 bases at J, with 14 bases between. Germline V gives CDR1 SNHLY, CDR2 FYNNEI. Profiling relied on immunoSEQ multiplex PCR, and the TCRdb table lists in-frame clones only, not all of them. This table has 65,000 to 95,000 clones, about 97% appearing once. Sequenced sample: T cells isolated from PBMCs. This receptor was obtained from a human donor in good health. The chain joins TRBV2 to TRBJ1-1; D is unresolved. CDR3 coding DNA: TGTGCCAGCAGTGAACAGTTTAGAGGGATTGAAGCTTTCTTT. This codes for CASSEQFRGIEAFF.